One sample yielded the 23 T cell receptor beta chains listed below, sequenced in a study of blood T cell repertoires in COVID-19. Here immunoSEQ multiplex PCR was the method, and the copy in TCRdb shows in-frame clones only, minus some. The sample records about 140,000 clones, 70% to 85% being singletons. The sample comprised PBMCs or T cells enriched from blood (not recorded which). These receptor sequences come from a woman between 18 and 30 years old who had been exposed to COVID-19.

This clone was seen a few times. The chain employs TRBV28 and TRBJ2-7, with D tentatively TRBD2 (5 bases). The CDR3 runs to 15 residues. Germline V gene sequence: CDR1 MDHEN, CDR2 SYDVKM. V was clipped by 3 bases and J by 0 bases, with 12 bases between them. CDR3 nucleotide sequence: TGTGCCAGCAGTTTTGGTAGCGCCTCCTCCTACGAGCAGTACTTC. Amino acid sequence: CASSFGSASSYEQYF.

The rearrangement uses TRBV6-5 and TRBJ2-1, with 7 bases lining up with TRBD2. Germline CDR1 reads MNHEY; CDR2 reads SVGAGI. This CDR3 comprises 13 residues. The ends lost 10 bases at V and 5 bases at J; junction bases unmatched: 8. CDR3 amino acids: CATLGGGDNEQFF. The CDR3, as DNA: TGTGCCACTTTGGGGGGGGGTGACAATGAGCAGTTCTTC.

The chain is built from TRBV24-1 and TRBJ2-5; 8 bases are shared with TRBD2. This CDR3 comprises 15 residues. V lost 4 bases to trimming and J lost 5 bases; unmatched junction nucleotides: 8. Germline CDR1 and CDR2: KGHDR and SFDVKD. This chain's CDR3 is CATSDPAGEGETQYF. CDR3 sequence (DNA): TGTGCCACCAGTGACCCAGCGGGAGAGGGGGAGACCCAGTACTTC.

The J gene is TRBJ1-3, the V gene TRBV7-9; D call uncertain. This CDR3 contains 12 residues. V lost 2 bases, J lost 5 bases, and 4 bases lay in between. Looked up from germline, CDR1 is SEHNR and CDR2 is FQNEAQ (reference sequence). The CDR3 DNA reads as TGTGCCAGCAGCTTACAAAGAAACACCATATATTTT. Protein product: CASSLQRNTIYF.

The V and J genes are TRBV7-6 and TRBJ2-1; no definite D call. The germline V gene has CDR1 SGHVS and CDR2 FNYEAQ. With 6 bases removed from V and 10 bases from J, the gap between germline ends came to 10 bases. The CDR3 consists of 11 residues. The CDR3 DNA reads TGTGCCAGCAGTCCCTTTGAGGAGCAGTTCTTC. Its translation: CASSPFEEQFF.

This clone was recorded only once. The chain combines TRBV28 with TRBJ1-1; a possible D gene is TRBD1 (5 bases). Between the trimmed V and J ends, which lost 8 bases and 1 base, there was a span of 14 bases. Germline V gene lookup returns CDR1 MDHEN and CDR2 SYDVKM. The CDR3 is made up of 14 amino acids. The CDR3 DNA reads TGTGCCAGCTGCTGGGGGGGTTGGAACACTGAAGCTTTCTTT. This sequence encodes CASCWGGWNTEAFF. Supplemented by reference TRBV28 and TRBJ1-1, the full variable domain reads DVKVTQSSRYLVKRTGEKVFLECVQDMDHENMFWYRQDPGLGLRLIYFSYDVKMKEKGDIPEGYSVSREKKERFSLILESASTNQTSMYLCASCWGGWNTEAFFGQGTRLTVV.

The rearrangement links TRBV21-1 to TRBJ1-5; no check of the table's D call, TRBD1, against the DNA was made. TRBV21-1 is annotated as a pseudogene. CDR3 length: 12 amino acids. DNA for the CDR3: TGTGCCAGCAGCAAAGTTGCAGGGCCCCAGCATTTT. It codes for CASSKVAGPQHF.

The chain joins TRBV7-2 to TRBJ2-7; a possible D gene is TRBD2 (6 bases). Germline loops: CDR1 SGHTA, CDR2 FQGNSA. The CDR3 contains 12 residues. V was trimmed by 5 bases and J by 7 bases, leaving 12 bases between them. The CDR3 coding sequence is TGTGCCAGCAGCGCGACTAGATTAGAGCAGTACTTC. Translated, it gives CASSATRLEQYF.

This rearrangement joins TRBV5-6 to TRBJ2-3, with D perhaps matching TRBD1 (5 bases). Trimming left V 0 bases short and J 4 bases short, with 6 bases between. The CDR3 is 13 amino acids. CDR1 SGHDT and CDR2 YYEEEE come from the germline V gene. CDR3: CASSLEGSDTQYF. As DNA, the CDR3 is TGTGCCAGCAGCTTGGAGGGGTCAGATACGCAGTATTTT. Full variable domain (rest looked up from reference TRBV5-6 and TRBJ2-3): DAGVTQSPTHLIKTRGQQVTLRCSPKSGHDTVSWYQQALGQGPQFIFQYYEEEERQRGNFPDRFSGHQFPNYSSELNVNALLLGDSALYLCASSLEGSDTQYFGPGTRLTVL.

The chain joins TRBV5-4 to TRBJ1-4; TRBD1 aligns across 8 bases. Germline CDR1 SGHNT, CDR2 YYREEE (reference sequence). Trimming at V came to 2 bases and at J to 8 bases, leaving 8 bases not matched to a gene. The CDR3 contains 15 residues. The CDR3 is CASSFGGQEREKLFF. The CDR3 coding sequence is TGTGCCAGCAGCTTCGGGGGACAGGAAAGGGAAAAACTGTTTTTT. Based on the CDR3 plus reference TRBV5-4 and TRBJ1-4, the full variable domain is ETGVTQSPTHLIKTRGQQVTLRCSSQSGHNTVSWYQQALGQGPQFIFQYYREEENGRGNFPPRFSGLQFPNYSSELNVNALELDDSALYLCASSFGGQEREKLFFGSGTQLSVL.

This clone was counted once. The chain has TRBV6-1 and TRBJ1-2; D remains unclear. Germline V gene sequence: CDR1 MNHNS, CDR2 SASEGT. The CDR3 loop spans 14 amino acids. The ends were cut back, 1 base at V and 8 bases at J, with 14 bases in the middle. CDR3 coding DNA: TGTGCCAGCAGTGAAGGGGGAGGGTACCGCGGCTACACCTTC. It is translated as CASSEGGGYRGYTF.

The chain combines TRBV20-1 with TRBJ1-1; D remains unclear. CDR1 DFQATT and CDR2 SNEGSKA come from the germline V gene (reference sequence). V was pared by 0 bases and J by 10 bases, with 6 bases between. CDR3 length equals 10 residues. This CDR3 reads CSAREERAFF. The CDR3 nucleotides are TGCAGTGCTAGAGAGGAGAGAGCTTTCTTT.

This clone was observed a single time. This sequence joins TRBV7-3 and TRBJ2-7, with a tentative D call TRBD2 (6 bases). CDR1 and CDR2 from the germline V gene are SGHTA and FQGTGA. Trimming removed 1 base from V and 2 bases from J, with 9 bases in between. The CDR3 sequence is 14 residues long. CDR3 coding DNA: TGTGCCAGCAGCTTAAGTGGGGGGACCTACGAGCAGTACTTC. Translated: CASSLSGGTYEQYF. The full variable domain, with the rest looked up from reference TRBV7-3 and TRBJ2-7, is GAGVSQTPSNKVTEKGKYVELRCDPISGHTALYWYRQSLGQGPEFLIYFQGTGAADDSGLPNDRFFAVRPEGSVSTLKIQRTERGDSAVYLCASSLSGGTYEQYFGPGTRLTVT.

V is TRBV4-2 and J is TRBJ1-2; D perhaps matches TRBD1 (5 bases). This CDR3 contains 18 residues. The germline V gene has CDR1 LGHNA and CDR2 YNFKEQ. V lost 1 base and J lost 1, with 19 bases in between. In DNA form, the CDR3 reads TGTGCCAGCAGCCAAGGGTCCATCAGGGCCGCTCATAACTATGGCTACACCTTC. It yields the protein CASSQGSIRAAHNYGYTF.

This chain connects TRBV6-5 to TRBJ2-1; 7 bases are a match to TRBD1. V lost 7 bases to trimming and J lost 5 bases; unmatched junction nucleotides: 5. In germline, CDR1 is MNHEY, CDR2 SVGAGI. The CDR3 totals 13 residues. The CDR3 nucleotides read TGTGCCAGCATGGCGACAGGGAACAATGAGCAGTTCTTC. As protein: CASMATGNNEQFF.

This clone was observed a handful of times. This rearrangement joins TRBV5-1 to TRBJ1-4; 9 bases are a match to TRBD1. V lost 4 bases and J lost 8; bases outside the gene matches: 9. Germline CDR1 is SGHRS and CDR2 is YFSETQ. There are 15 residues in the CDR3. CDR3 residues: CASSGTGGLEEKLFF. The CDR3 DNA reads as TGCGCCAGCAGCGGTACAGGGGGCTTGGAGGAAAAACTGTTTTTT.

The CDR3 spells CASSQEATGELFF. The CDR3 region has the DNA TGCGCCAGCAGCCAAGAGGCCACCGGGGAGCTGTTTTTT. This rearrangement joins TRBV4-1 to TRBJ2-2; unclear D gene. The CDR3 contains 13 residues. Germline V gives CDR1 MGHRA, CDR2 YSYEKL. Trimming left V 0 bases short and J 4 bases short, with 3 bases between.

This rearrangement joins TRBV11-1 to TRBJ2-7; the match to TRBD1 covers 10 bases. Germline assignment: CDR1 SGHAT and CDR2 FQDESV (reference sequence). The CDR3 totals 14 residues. The V and J ends lost 1 base and 3 bases, in that order; junction bases with no gene match: 0. This CDR3 is CASSLGDRGYEQYF. DNA for the CDR3: TGTGCCAGCAGCTTAGGGGACAGGGGCTACGAGCAGTACTTC.

The chain recombines TRBV7-9 with TRBJ1-2; TRBD1 matches at 10 bases. The length of the CDR3 is 16 residues. CDR1 and CDR2 from the germline V gene are SEHNR and FQNEAQ (reference sequence). V was clipped by 0 bases and J by 8 bases; unmatched bases: 9. The CDR3 region is CASSLAAGTGVYGYTF. For the CDR3, the DNA is TGTGCCAGCAGCTTAGCGGCCGGGACAGGGGTTTACGGCTACACCTTC.

This chain connects TRBV6-2 or TRBV6-3 to TRBJ1-1; tentatively, D is TRBD1 (5 bases). The V gene's germline CDR1 is MNHEY and CDR2 SVGEGT. Trimming removed 6 bases from V and 4 bases from J, with 12 bases in between. The CDR3 covers 13 residues. CDR3 protein: CASSSGWGTEAFF. The CDR3 coding sequence is TGTGCCAGCAGCTCAGGGTGGGGCACTGAAGCTTTCTTT.

V gene TRBV6-2 or TRBV6-3 combines with J gene TRBJ2-1; 9 bases are a match to TRBD2. In germline, CDR1 is MNHEY, CDR2 SVGEGT. The CDR3 consists of 16 residues. Trimming at V came to 5 bases and at J to 4 bases, leaving 9 bases not matched to a gene. The CDR3 loop reads CASSNRWTSEYNEQFF. CDR3 DNA: TGTGCCAGCAGTAACCGTTGGACTAGCGAATACAATGAGCAGTTCTTC.

The chain employs TRBV7-9 and TRBJ1-4; TRBD1 is a possible D gene (5 bases). Trimming left V 4 bases short and J 2 bases short, with 17 bases between. This CDR3 contains 17 residues. The germline V gene encodes CDR1 SEHNR and CDR2 FQNEAQ (reference sequence). Here the CDR3 reads CASSSGPREGTNEKLFF. In nucleotides, the CDR3 is TGTGCCAGCAGCTCCGGACCCCGGGAGGGGACTAATGAAAAACTGTTTTTT.

This clone was observed a single time. The rearrangement uses TRBV11-2 and TRBJ1-1; unclear D gene. The CDR3 consists of 13 residues. Germline assignment: CDR1 SGHAT and CDR2 FQNNGV. The germline V and J ends were trimmed by 0 bases and 7 bases, with 9 bases remaining between them. CDR3 protein: CASSLDRVSEAFF. The CDR3 DNA sequence: TGTGCCAGCAGCTTAGATAGAGTGAGTGAAGCTTTCTTT.